This T cell receptor (beta chain) was obtained from a study of cytomegalovirus exposure and HLA in healthy donors. Study-wide results and caveats: Among CMV-associated TCR beta chains, most appeared HLA-restricted in a later analysis. CMV serostatus stood as the only immune exposure information on hand. According to the study, 160 or so TCR beta chains were cytomegalovirus-associated.

Deletions cut 2 bases from V and 5 bases from J, with 10 bases between. CDR1 is MNHEY, CDR2 SMNVEV, per germline (reference sequence). The CDR3 runs 13 residues. Concerning this clone: Its matching antigen is unknown.

In the PCR, 60 Vbeta and 13 Jbeta primers were used. Profiling relied on immunoSEQ multiplex PCR, and the TCRdb table lists in-frame clones only, not all of them. Among approximately 120,000 clones listed, over 80% were seen once. The specimen was PBMCs. The sequence derives from a young man in good health and CMV-seropositive. The chain has TRBV27 and TRBJ2-7, with TRBD1 as a possible D gene (5 bases). CDR3 in amino acids: CASSLSAGNEQYF. The CDR3 nucleotides read TGTGCCAGCAGTTTAAGTGCAGGGAACGAGCAGTACTTC.